This is a list of T cell receptor beta chains from one sample in a study of T cells in localized non-small cell lung cancer. TCRdb's copy holds only in-frame clones and misses some; the assay was immunoSEQ multiplex PCR. The data show 35,000 to 40,000 clones, with over 75% seen just once and less than 3% held by the top ten. The input for sequencing was peripheral blood, taken before any cancer treatment. The receptors were gathered from a woman aged 40-69 years with stage I lung adenocarcinoma. Each CDR3 is given with its conserved first and last residue. A D gene is named only where the DNA matches it firmly. Clone size, where shown, is once, few, many, or a class for clones that have expanded.

. TRBD2 TRBJ2-1 TRBV5-5 CASSLGGLAGANEQFF TGTGCCAGCAGCTTGGGGGGACTAGCGGGTGCCAATGAGCAGTTCTTC
. . TRBJ2-7 TRBV6-6 CATTDVIYEQYF TGTGCCACGACAGATGTCATCTACGAGCAGTACTTC
. TRBD2 TRBJ2-7 TRBV2 CASREREASYEQYF TGTGCCAGCAGGGAGCGGGAGGCCTCCTACGAGCAGTACTTC
once TRBD1 TRBJ1-2 TRBV27 CASSLSGGTANYGYTF TGTGCCAGCAGTTTATCGGGCGGGACAGCAAACTATGGCTACACCTTC
. . TRBJ2-3 TRBV9 CASSAEFGTTDTQYF TGTGCCAGCAGCGCGGAGTTCGGGACCACAGATACGCAGTATTTT
. . TRBJ2-3 TRBV7-9 CASSQGVGTDTQYF TGTGCCAGCAGCCAGGGAGTTGGGACAGATACGCAGTATTTT
. . TRBJ1-4 TRBV5-6 CASRLQANNEKLFF TGTGCCAGCAGGCTACAGGCAAATAATGAAAAACTGTTTTTT
. TRBD1 TRBJ2-7 TRBV23-1 CASSQVRRPGQSMDYEQYF TGCGCCAGCAGTCAAGTACGACGACCGGGACAGAGCATGGACTACGAGCAGTACTTC
. . TRBJ2-5 TRBV5-1 CASSLTGKQETQYF TGCGCCAGCAGCTTGACAGGGAAACAAGAGACCCAGTACTTC
. TRBD2 TRBJ2-3 TRBV19 CASSIGLAEPSTDTQYF TGTGCCAGTAGTATCGGTCTAGCGGAACCTAGCACAGATACGCAGTATTTT
once . TRBJ2-1 TRBV5-3 CARRSGALYNEQFF TGTGCCAGAAGATCCGGGGCCCTTTACAATGAGCAGTTCTTC
. . TRBJ2-1 TRBV9 CASSVLPGTSSEQFF TGTGCCAGCAGCGTACTACCCGGGACCTCGAGTGAGCAGTTCTTC
few TRBD1 TRBJ1-3 TRBV7-9 CASSLQGAIGNTIYF TGTGCCAGCAGCTTACAGGGGGCGATCGGAAACACCATATATTTT
few TRBD2 TRBJ2-7 TRBV4-2 CASSQAPGVTGGPKEQYF TGTGCCAGCAGCCAGGCCCCCGGGGTGACGGGAGGCCCTAAAGAGCAGTACTTC
once . TRBJ2-1 TRBV30 CAWSGDSYNEQFF TGTGCCTGGAGCGGTGACAGCTACAATGAGCAGTTCTTC
. . TRBJ1-1 TRBV11-2 CASSLGRGGFTEAFF TGTGCCAGCAGCTTAGGAAGGGGGGGCTTCACTGAAGCTTTCTTT
once . TRBJ2-1 TRBV9 CASSEAREQFF TGTGCCAGCAGCGAGGCTCGGGAGCAGTTCTTC
once TRBD1 TRBJ2-1 TRBV28 CASSRVPGTGGNEQFF TGTGCCAGCAGTCGCGTCCCCGGGACAGGGGGCAATGAGCAGTTCTTC
. TRBD1 TRBJ2-5 TRBV2 CASGLTGLETQYF TGTGCCAGCGGCCTGACAGGGTTGGAGACCCAGTACTTC
. TRBD1 TRBJ2-3 TRBV27 CASRWTGGGDTQYF TGTGCCAGCAGATGGACAGGGGGAGGAGATACGCAGTATTTT
. . TRBJ1-1 TRBV30 CAWSVRSLHTEAFF TGTGCCTGGAGTGTACGCAGCCTTCACACTGAAGCTTTCTTT
few . TRBJ1-3 TRBV7-6 CASSARDSGNTIYF TGTGCCAGCAGCGCAAGGGACTCTGGAAACACCATATATTTT
. . TRBJ1-3 TRBV5-1 CASSLGRGGNTIYF TGCGCCAGCAGCTTGGGCAGGGGCGGAAACACCATATATTTT
. TRBD2 TRBJ2-4 TRBV7-2 CASSLAGLAENIQYF TGTGCCAGCAGCTTAGCGGGACTAGCAGAGAACATTCAGTACTTC
. TRBD2 TRBJ2-5 TRBV10-3 CAISPGGETQYF TGTGCCATCAGCCCGGGGGGGGAGACCCAGTACTTC
. . TRBJ1-2 TRBV28 CASSLGSAINYGYTF TGTGCCAGCAGTTTAGGTAGCGCCATTAACTATGGCTACACCTTC
. TRBD1 TRBJ2-5 TRBV29-1 CSGGTGEETQYF TGCAGCGGGGGGACAGGGGAAGAGACCCAGTACTTC
. . TRBJ2-1 TRBV11-2 CASSLERKTYNEQFF TGTGCCAGCAGCTTAGAACGGAAGACTTACAATGAGCAGTTCTTC
. . TRBJ1-2 TRBV28 CASYRVKDYGYTF TGTGCCAGTTACAGGGTTAAGGACTATGGCTACACCTTC
. TRBD1 TRBJ1-4 TRBV4-2 CASKGQGWEKLFF TGTGCCAGCAAGGGACAGGGTTGGGAAAAACTGTTTTTT
. . TRBJ1-4 TRBV4-2 CASSQDWRTTNEKLFF TGTGCCAGCAGCCAAGATTGGAGGACAACTAATGAAAAACTGTTTTTT
. TRBD1 TRBJ2-3 TRBV27 CASSSQGATQYF TGTGCCAGCAGTTCCCAGGGGGCTACGCAGTATTTT
. . TRBJ1-1 TRBV10-3 CAINRQMEDTEAFF TGTGCCATCAACCGACAGATGGAGGACACTGAAGCTTTCTTT
. TRBD1 TRBJ1-2 TRBV27 CASSLSGTGGWGGYTF TGTGCCAGCAGTTTATCAGGGACAGGGGGATGGGGAGGCTACACCTTC
. . TRBJ2-7 TRBV4-1 CASSQGFGGGTSLAYEQYF TGCGCCAGCAGCCAAGGGTTCGGAGGGGGCACATCGCTGGCCTACGAGCAGTACTTC
. . TRBJ1-1 TRBV30 CAWSGRGGGRNTEAFF TGTGCCTGGAGTGGGAGGGGAGGCGGAAGGAACACTGAAGCTTTCTTT
. . TRBJ1-5 TRBV19 CASSDPGRINQPQHF TGTGCCAGTAGCGACCCGGGACGAATCAATCAGCCCCAGCATTTT
. . TRBJ2-1 TRBV28 CASSYRREKGSEQFF TGTGCCAGCAGTTATAGGCGGGAAAAGGGTTCTGAGCAGTTCTTC
. . TRBJ1-1 TRBV6-5 CASSYSRVLNTEAFF TGTGCCAGCAGTTACTCGAGAGTTTTGAACACTGAAGCTTTCTTT
. . TRBJ1-1 TRBV7-9 CASSLGGAEAFF TGTGCCAGCAGCTTAGGTGGGGCTGAAGCTTTCTTT